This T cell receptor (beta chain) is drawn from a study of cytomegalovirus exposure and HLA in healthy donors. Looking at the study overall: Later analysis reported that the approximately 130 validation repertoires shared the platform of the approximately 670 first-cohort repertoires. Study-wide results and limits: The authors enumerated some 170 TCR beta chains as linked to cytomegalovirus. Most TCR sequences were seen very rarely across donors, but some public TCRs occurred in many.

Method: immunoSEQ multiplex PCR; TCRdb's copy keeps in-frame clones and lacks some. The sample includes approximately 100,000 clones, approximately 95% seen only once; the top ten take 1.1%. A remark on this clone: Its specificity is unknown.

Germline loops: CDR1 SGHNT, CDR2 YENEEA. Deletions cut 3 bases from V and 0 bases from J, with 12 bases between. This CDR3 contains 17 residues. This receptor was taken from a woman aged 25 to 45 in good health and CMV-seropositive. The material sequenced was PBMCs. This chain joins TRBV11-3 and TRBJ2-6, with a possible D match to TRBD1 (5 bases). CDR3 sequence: CASSLSGPLSGANVLTF. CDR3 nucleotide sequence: TGTGCCAGCAGCTTGTCAGGGCCCCTCTCTGGGGCCAACGTCCTGACTTTC.